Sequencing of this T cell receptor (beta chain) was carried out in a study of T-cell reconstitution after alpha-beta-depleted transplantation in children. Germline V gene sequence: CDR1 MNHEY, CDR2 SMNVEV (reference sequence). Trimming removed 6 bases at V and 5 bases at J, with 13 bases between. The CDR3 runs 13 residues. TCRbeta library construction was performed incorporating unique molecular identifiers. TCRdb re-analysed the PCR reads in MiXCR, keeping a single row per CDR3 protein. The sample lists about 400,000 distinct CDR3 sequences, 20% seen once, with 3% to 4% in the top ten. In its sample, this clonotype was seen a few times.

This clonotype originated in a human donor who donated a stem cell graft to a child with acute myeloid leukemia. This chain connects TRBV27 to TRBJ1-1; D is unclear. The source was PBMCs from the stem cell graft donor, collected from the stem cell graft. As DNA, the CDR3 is TGTGCCAGCAGCGCCCTGGAGGGAACTGAAGCTTTCTTT. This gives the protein CASSALEGTEAFF.